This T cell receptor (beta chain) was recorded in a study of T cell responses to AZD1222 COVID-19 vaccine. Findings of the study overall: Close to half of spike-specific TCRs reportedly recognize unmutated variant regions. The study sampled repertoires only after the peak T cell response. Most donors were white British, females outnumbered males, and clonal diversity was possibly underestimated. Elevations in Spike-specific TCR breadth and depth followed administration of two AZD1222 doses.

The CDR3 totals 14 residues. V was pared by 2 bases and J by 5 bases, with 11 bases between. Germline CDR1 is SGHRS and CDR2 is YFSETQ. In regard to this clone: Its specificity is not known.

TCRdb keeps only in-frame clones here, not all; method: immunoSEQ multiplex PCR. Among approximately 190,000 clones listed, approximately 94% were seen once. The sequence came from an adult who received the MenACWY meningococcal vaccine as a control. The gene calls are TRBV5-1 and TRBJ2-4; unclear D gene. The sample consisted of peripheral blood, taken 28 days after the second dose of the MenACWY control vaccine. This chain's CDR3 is CASSFSYGENIQYF. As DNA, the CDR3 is TGCGCCAGCAGCTTCTCATACGGCGAAAACATTCAGTACTTC.